The present T cell receptor (beta chain) was sequenced within a study of T-cell reconstitution after alpha-beta-depleted transplantation in children. The study's findings and limits: In patients about two months after transplant, alpha-beta T cells reportedly arose from several hundred expanded graft clones.

Comment on this clonotype: Its antigen is not known.

The junction had 7 bases not matched to a gene; V was cut back by 3 bases and J by 9 bases. Germline CDR1 SQVTM, CDR2 ANQGSEA. The CDR3 has 12 residues. For TCRbeta, the library was prepared with unique molecular identifiers. TCRdb processed the PCR reads anew with MiXCR; each CDR3 protein has one entry. The table shows 700,000 to 950,000 distinct CDR3 sequences, with approximately 15% occurring only once. The TCR sequence derives from a male patient younger than 18 who had a stem cell transplant for acute lymphoblastic leukemia, so the T cells may come from the graft donor. The sequences come from PBMCs, mostly from graft donor cells, collected 360 days after TCRalphabeta/CD19-depleted stem cell transplant. The gene calls are TRBV29-1 and TRBJ1-1, with TRBD1 matching 7 bases. DNA of the CDR3: TGCAGCGTTGACCAGACAGGGACCCAAGCTTTCTTT. It encodes CSVDQTGTQAFF. Full variable domain (remainder filled in from reference TRBV29-1 and TRBJ1-1): SAVISQKPSRDICQRGTSLTIQCQVDSQVTMMFWYRQQPGQSLTLIATANQGSEATYESGFVIDKFPISRPNLTFSTLTVSNMSPEDSSIYLCSVDQTGTQAFFGQGTRLTVV.